This section outlines one T cell receptor (beta chain) sequence together with its context. This clone was observed a single time. The specificity of this receptor is unknown. No quality values exist for individual bases; no much larger clone is one base distant. TCRbeta CDR3 regions were amplified from genomic DNA using the immunoSEQ Assay, a bias-controlled multiplex PCR. The authors processed their data as follows. Within the assay, amplification of reference gene primers was used to estimate how many nucleated cells each sample contained. To quantify the absolute abundance of each unique TCRbeta CDR3 rearrangement, sequence reads were collapsed and filtered. Productive Simpson clonality was computed per sample as the square root of Simpson's diversity index over productive rearrangements. TCRdb took over this immuneACCESS table, retaining in-frame rearrangements with V and J assigned. Such tables are incomplete; in checked studies, under half of the missing clones stem from an unresolved V gene, and the remainder is unexplained. V and J calls and clone size are as listed in that table; D and trimming were resolved from the DNA. The sample records tens of thousands of clones, 80% to 90% of which are singletons. The ten biggest clones cover nearly 25% of the sample.

This entry belongs to a study of blood T cell repertoires in COVID-19 (dated by TCRdb to the early 2020s). Notes on the research overall: Samples from collaborators originated in the United States, Italy and Spain and spanned both the acute and convalescent phases of COVID-19. Samples were obtained from the ongoing ImmuneRACE study (first 160 participants) and from about 1,300 subjects provided by 6 global collaborators. Subjects who had been exposed to COVID-19, were actively infected with it, or had recovered from it provided the deeply sampled blood TCRbeta repertoires that made up the dataset. Where available, HLA class I and class II types were taken from metadata supplied by the sample provider and were not determined by assay-based typing. A de-identified subject ID, COVID-19 status, age in years and sex were almost always included in the sample metadata. The material from the prospective study consisted of cDNA or gDNA derived from T cells, B-cell-depleted T cells, or PBMCs. A freely available public database, intended as a resource for researchers studying the immune response to SARS-CoV-2, is where the repertoires were released.

The collaborating institutions used their own protocols to collect whole blood in K2EDTA tubes. Collaborator samples were shipped for TCRbeta analysis as frozen whole blood, isolated PBMCs, or DNA extracted from either sample type. Beyond this particular receptor, the publication reports: The amount of clinical and demographic metadata varied by source and participant and was provided uncurated.

This receptor was taken from a human donor with active COVID-19. The donor label of this sample is uncertain. The sequenced sample was peripheral blood.

The CDR3 loop reads CASSFSTSPTGELFF. In nucleotide form, the sequence is TGTGCCAGCAGTTTCTCGACTAGCCCCACCGGGGAGCTGTTTTTT. The rearrangement joined TRBV27 to TRBJ2-2, with 7 bases in between that match TRBD2. From the germline V gene (reference sequence), CDR1 is MNHEY and CDR2 is SMNVEV. The CDR3, from cysteine to phenylalanine, totals 15 residues. Only the CDR3 DNA stays, 45 bases, in frame from base 1. Ends trimmed: V by 3 bases, J by 4 bases; bases unmatched to a gene: 5.